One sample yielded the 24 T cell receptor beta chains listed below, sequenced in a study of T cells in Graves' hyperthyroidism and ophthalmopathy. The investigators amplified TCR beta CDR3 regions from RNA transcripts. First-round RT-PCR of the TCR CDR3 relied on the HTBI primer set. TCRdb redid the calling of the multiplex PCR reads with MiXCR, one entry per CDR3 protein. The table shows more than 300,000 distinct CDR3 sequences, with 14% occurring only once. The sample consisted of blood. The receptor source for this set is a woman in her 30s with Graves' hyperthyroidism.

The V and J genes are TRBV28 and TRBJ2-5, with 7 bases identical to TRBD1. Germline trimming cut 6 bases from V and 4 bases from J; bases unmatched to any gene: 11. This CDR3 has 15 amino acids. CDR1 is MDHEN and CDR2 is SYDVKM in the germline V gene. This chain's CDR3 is CASSFSRDSRETQYF. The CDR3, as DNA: TGTGCCAGCAGCTTTAGTAGGGACAGCCGAGAGACCCAGTACTTC.

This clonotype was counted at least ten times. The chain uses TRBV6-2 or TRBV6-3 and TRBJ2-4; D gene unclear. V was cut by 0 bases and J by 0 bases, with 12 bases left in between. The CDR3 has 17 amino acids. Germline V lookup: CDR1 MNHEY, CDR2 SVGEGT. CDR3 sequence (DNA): TGTGCCAGCAGTTACTCGATCTCCGGCCTAGCCAAAAACATTCAGTACTTC. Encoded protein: CASSYSISGLAKNIQYF.

CDR3 coding DNA: TGTGCCAGCAGTTACCTAGCGGGAGCTTTTGGGGAGCAGTACTTC. Translation: CASSYLAGAFGEQYF. The chain links TRBV6-5 to TRBJ2-7, with 10 nucleotides matching TRBD2. The CDR3 extends over 15 amino acids. V dropped 2 bases and J dropped 7; count of bases not matched to a gene: 8. The germline gives CDR1 MNHEY, CDR2 SVGAGI.

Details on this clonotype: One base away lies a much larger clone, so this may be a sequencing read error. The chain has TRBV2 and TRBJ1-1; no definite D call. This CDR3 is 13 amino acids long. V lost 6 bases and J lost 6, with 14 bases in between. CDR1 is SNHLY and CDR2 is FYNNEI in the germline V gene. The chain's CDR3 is CASRREFNPEAFF. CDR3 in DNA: TGTGCCAGCAGACGGGAGTTCAACCCTGAAGCTTTCTTT.

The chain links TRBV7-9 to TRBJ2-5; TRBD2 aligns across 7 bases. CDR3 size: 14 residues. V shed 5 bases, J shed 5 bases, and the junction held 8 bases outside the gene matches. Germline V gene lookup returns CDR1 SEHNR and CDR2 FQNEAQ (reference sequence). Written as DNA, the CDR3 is TGTGCCAGCAGCGGAGAGCGGGGAGGGGAGACCCAGTACTTC. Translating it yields CASSGERGGETQYF.

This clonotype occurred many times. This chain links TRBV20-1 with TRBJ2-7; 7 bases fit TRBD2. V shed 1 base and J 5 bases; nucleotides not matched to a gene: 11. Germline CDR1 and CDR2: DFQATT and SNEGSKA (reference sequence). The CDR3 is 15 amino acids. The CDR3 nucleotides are TGCAGTGCTAGAGGCGGACTAGTCGGTAGCGACGAGCAGTACTTC. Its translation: CSARGGLVGSDEQYF.

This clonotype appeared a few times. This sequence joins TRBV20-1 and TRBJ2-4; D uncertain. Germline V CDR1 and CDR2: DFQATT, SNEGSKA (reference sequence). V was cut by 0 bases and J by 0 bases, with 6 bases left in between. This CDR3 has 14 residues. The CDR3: CSARDSVAKNIQYF. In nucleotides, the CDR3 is TGCAGTGCTAGAGATTCCGTAGCCAAAAACATTCAGTACTTC.

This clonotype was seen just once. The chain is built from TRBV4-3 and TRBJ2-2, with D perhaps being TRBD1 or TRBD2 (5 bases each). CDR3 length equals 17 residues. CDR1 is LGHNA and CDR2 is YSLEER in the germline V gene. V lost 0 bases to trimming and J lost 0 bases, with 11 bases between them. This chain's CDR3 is CASSQDIVGPNTGELFF. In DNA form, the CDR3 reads TGCGCCAGCAGCCAAGATATCGTGGGACCGAACACCGGGGAGCTGTTTTTT.

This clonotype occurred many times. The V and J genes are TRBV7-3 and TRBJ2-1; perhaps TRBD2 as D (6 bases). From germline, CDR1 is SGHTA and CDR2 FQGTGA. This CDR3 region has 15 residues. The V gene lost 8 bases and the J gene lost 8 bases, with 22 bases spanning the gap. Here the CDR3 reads CASLCPGRPCDEQFF. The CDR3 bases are TGTGCCAGCCTCTGCCCAGGGAGGCCGTGCGATGAGCAGTTCTTC.

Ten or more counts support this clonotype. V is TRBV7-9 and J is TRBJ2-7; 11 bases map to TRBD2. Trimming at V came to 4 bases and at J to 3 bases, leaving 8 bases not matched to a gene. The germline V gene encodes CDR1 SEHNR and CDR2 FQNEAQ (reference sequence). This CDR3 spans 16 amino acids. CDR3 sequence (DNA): TGTGCCAGCAGCTCCTACGCTAGCGGGAGGTTCTACGAGCAGTACTTC. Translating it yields CASSSYASGRFYEQYF.

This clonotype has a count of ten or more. The CDR3 bases are TGTGCCAGCAATATGACTAGTACTCCCCACAATGAGCAGTTCTTC. It encodes CASNMTSTPHNEQFF. This chain connects TRBV12-3 or TRBV12-4 to TRBJ2-1; D might be TRBD2 (6 bases). Between the trimmed V and J ends, which lost 7 bases and 5 bases, there was a span of 18 bases. The length of the CDR3 is 15 residues.

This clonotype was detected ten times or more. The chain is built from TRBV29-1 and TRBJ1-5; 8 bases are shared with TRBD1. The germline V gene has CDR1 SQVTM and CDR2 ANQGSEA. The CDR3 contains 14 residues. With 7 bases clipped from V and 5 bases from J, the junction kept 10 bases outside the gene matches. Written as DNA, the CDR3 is TGCAGCGGTGCTTACACAGGGGGTTATCAGCCCCAGCATTTT. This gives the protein CSGAYTGGYQPQHF. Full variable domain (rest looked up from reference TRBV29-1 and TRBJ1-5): SAVISQKPSRDICQRGTSLTIQCQVDSQVTMMFWYRQQPGQSLTLIATANQGSEATYESGFVIDKFPISRPNLTFSTLTVSNMSPEDSSIYLCSGAYTGGYQPQHFGDGTRLSIL.

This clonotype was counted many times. The CDR3, as DNA: TGTGCCAGCCTTAGTTTGGATGGGCAGTTCTTC. Amino acids: CASLSLDGQFF. The chain joins TRBV12-3 or TRBV12-4 to TRBJ2-1; no clear D. V was cut by 8 bases and J by 12 bases, with 14 bases left in between. The CDR3 extends over 11 amino acids.

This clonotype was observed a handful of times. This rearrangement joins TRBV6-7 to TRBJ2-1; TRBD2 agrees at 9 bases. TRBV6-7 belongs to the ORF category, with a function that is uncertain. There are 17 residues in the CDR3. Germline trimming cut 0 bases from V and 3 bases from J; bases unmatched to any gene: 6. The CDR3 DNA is TGTGCCAGCAGTTACTCGGGGAAGCGGGAGGTCTACAATGAGCAGTTCTTC. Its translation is CASSYSGKREVYNEQFF.

Written as DNA, the CDR3 is TGTGCCAGTAGCGACGGACTAGCGGTTTCCTACGAGCAGTACTTC. This translates into CASSDGLAVSYEQYF. The chain joins TRBV19 to TRBJ2-7, with 10 bases aligning to TRBD2. Looked up from germline, CDR1 is LNHDA and CDR2 is SQIVND (reference sequence). Trimming at V came to 6 bases and at J to 1 base, leaving 6 bases not matched to a gene. The CDR3 covers 15 residues.

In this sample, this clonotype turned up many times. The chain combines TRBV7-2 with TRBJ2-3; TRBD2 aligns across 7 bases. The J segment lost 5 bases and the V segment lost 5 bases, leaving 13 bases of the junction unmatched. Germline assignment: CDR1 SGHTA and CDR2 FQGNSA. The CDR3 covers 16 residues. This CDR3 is CASSPWIRGGGDTQYF. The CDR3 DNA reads TGTGCCAGCAGCCCGTGGATCCGAGGCGGGGGAGATACGCAGTATTTT.

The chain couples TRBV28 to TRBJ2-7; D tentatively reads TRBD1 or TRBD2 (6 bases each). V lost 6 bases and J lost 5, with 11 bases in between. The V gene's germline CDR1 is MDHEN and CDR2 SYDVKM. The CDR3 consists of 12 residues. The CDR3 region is CASRGGRHEQYF. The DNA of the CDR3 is TGTGCCAGCAGGGGGGGCAGGCACGAGCAGTACTTC.

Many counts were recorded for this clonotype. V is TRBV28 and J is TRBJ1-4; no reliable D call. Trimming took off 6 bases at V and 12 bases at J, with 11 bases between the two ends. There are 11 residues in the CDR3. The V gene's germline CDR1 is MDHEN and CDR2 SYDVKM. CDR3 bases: TGTGCCAGCAGCGCCGGACTTGAACTGTTTTTT. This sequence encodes CASSAGLELFF. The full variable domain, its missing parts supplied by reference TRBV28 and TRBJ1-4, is DVKVTQSSRYLVKRTGEKVFLECVQDMDHENMFWYRQDPGLGLRLIYFSYDVKMKEKGDIPEGYSVSREKKERFSLILESASTNQTSMYLCASSAGLELFFGSGTQLSVL.

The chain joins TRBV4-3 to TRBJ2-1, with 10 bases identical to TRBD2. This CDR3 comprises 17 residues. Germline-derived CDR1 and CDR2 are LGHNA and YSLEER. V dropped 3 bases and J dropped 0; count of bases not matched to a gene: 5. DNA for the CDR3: TGCGCCAGCAGCCAGGAAGCTAGCGGGAGCTCCTACAATGAGCAGTTCTTC. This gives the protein CASSQEASGSSYNEQFF.

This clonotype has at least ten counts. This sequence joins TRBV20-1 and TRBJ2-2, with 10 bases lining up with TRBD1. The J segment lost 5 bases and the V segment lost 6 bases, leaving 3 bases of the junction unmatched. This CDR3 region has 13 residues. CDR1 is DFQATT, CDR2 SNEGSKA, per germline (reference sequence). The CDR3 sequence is CSASGQGTGELFF. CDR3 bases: TGCAGTGCATCGGGACAGGGGACCGGGGAGCTGTTTTTT.

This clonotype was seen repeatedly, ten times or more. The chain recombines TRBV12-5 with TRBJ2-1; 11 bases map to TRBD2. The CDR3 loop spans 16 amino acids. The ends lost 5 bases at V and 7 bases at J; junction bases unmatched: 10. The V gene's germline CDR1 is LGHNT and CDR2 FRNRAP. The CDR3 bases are TGTGCTAGTGGTATACATACTAGCGGGAGAGGGAATGAGCAGTTCTTC. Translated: CASGIHTSGRGNEQFF.

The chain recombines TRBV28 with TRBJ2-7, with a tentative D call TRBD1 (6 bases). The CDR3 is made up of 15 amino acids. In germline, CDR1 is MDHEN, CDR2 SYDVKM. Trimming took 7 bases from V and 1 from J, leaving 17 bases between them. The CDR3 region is CASNSPGTNSYEQYF. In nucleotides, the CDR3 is TGTGCCAGCAACTCGCCCGGGACAAATTCCTACGAGCAGTACTTC.

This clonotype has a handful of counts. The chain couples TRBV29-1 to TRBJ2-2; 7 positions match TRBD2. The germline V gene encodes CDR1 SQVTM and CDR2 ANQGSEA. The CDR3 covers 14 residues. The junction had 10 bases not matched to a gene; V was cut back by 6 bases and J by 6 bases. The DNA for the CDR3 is TGCAGCGTCTGGGAGTTCGGGGGGTCCGGGGAGCTGTTTTTT. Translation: CSVWEFGGSGELFF.

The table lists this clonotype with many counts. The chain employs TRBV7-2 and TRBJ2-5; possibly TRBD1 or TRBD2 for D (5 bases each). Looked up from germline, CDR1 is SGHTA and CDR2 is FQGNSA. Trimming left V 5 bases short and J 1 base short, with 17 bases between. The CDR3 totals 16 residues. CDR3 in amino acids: CASSLGSLGVQETQYF. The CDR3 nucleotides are TGTGCCAGCAGCCTCGGCAGTCTGGGGGTCCAAGAGACCCAGTACTTC.